This is a list of T cell receptor beta chains from one sample in a study of CD8 T cells in Susac syndrome. TCRdb independently ran MiXCR on the immunoSEQ multiplex PCR reads; one entry per CDR3 protein. The sample lists some 110,000 distinct CDR3 sequences; around 96% were seen once. The specimen was CD4+ T cells from PBMCs. These receptors came from a human donor in good health. CDR3s include the opening cysteine and the closing phenylalanine or tryptophan. D genes are given only for firm matches. Clone size, where shown, is once, few, many, or a class for clones that have expanded.

NA	TRBV6-5	15	TRBJ1-2	NA	TGTGCCAGCAGTTACGAATGGCAGGGGTTCTATGGCTACACCTTC	CASSYEWQGFYGYTF
NA	TRBV12-3/TRBV12-4	16	TRBJ1-2	TRBD1	TGTGCCAGCAGTTTAGAGGGACAGCCATTGAGGTATGGCTACACCTTC	CASSLEGQPLRYGYTF
NA	TRBV10-1	14	TRBJ2-1	NA	TGCGCCAGCAGCCGGTTGGCGGGGAGCAATGAGCAGTTCTTC	CASSRLAGSNEQFF
NA	TRBV7-9	16	TRBJ1-2	TRBD1	TGTGCCAGCACCCGGGACAGGCTGAGCGGGGACTATGGCTACACCTTC	CASTRDRLSGDYGYTF
NA	TRBV7-9	16	TRBJ2-7	NA	TGTGCCAGCAGCTTACGCCGGCAGGGGCTCAGTTACGAGCAGTACTTC	CASSLRRQGLSYEQYF
NA	TRBV15	14	TRBJ1-1	TRBD1	TGTGCCACCAGCAGTGGGACAGGGAACACTGAAGCTTTCTTT	CATSSGTGNTEAFF
NA	TRBV30	15	TRBJ2-2	NA	TGTGCCTGGAGTGTAGGTGACAGCATCACCGGGGAGCTGTTTTTT	CAWSVGDSITGELFF
NA	TRBV20-1	16	TRBJ2-7	TRBD1	TGCAGTGCTAGAGAGGAACGGACAGGAGTCTCCTACGAGCAGTACTTC	CSAREERTGVSYEQYF
NA	TRBV20-1	15	TRBJ2-3	NA	TGCAGTGCTAGACCCGGACTAACAGCCACAGATACGCAGTATTTT	CSARPGLTATDTQYF
NA	TRBV18	15	TRBJ1-3	NA	TGTGCCAGCTCACCCCCCGGGGGGCAAGGAAACACCATATATTTT	CASSPPGGQGNTIYF
NA	TRBV29-1	12	TRBJ2-1	NA	TGCAGCGTCCGCAAACTAGACAATGAGCAGTTCTTC	CSVRKLDNEQFF
once	TRBV29-1	15	TRBJ1-2	NA	TGCAGCGTTGATAGTCGGTCGGGCTCCATGTCTGGCTACACCTTC	CSVDSRSGSMSGYTF
NA	TRBV13	12	TRBJ2-2	NA	TGTGCCAGCAGCCTAGCCCCCGGGGAGCTGTTTTTT	CASSLAPGELFF
NA	TRBV7-7	14	TRBJ2-5	TRBD1	TGTGCCAGCAGCTCGAGGACAGGGCGAGAGACCCAGTACTTC	CASSSRTGRETQYF
NA	TRBV20-1	15	TRBJ2-7	TRBD2	TGCAGTGCTGAAGGACTAGCGGGAGTTGTGAGCGAGCAGTACTTC	CSAEGLAGVVSEQYF
NA	TRBV5-4	17	TRBJ2-2	TRBD2	TGTGCCAGCAGCTCCCCCTCTAGCGGGATGTTCCCCGGGGAGCTGTTTTTT	CASSSPSSGMFPGELFF
NA	TRBV29-1	13	TRBJ1-1	NA	TGCAGCGTTGGACTAGGACGGAACACTGAAGCTTTCTTT	CSVGLGRNTEAFF
NA	TRBV7-8	16	TRBJ2-1	TRBD2	TGTGCCAGCAGATACACCCCAGCGGGGGGGTACAATGAGCAGTTCTTC	CASRYTPAGGYNEQFF
NA	TRBV10-2	15	TRBJ1-3	NA	TGCGCCAGCAGTGACCTCAGGGACTCTGGAAACACCATATATTTT	CASSDLRDSGNTIYF
once	TRBV20-1	17	TRBJ2-5	TRBD2	TGCAGTGCGGCGGGACTAGCGGGAGGGCCGATGGAGGAGACCCAGTACTTC	CSAAGLAGGPMEETQYF
NA	TRBV3-1	15	TRBJ1-2	TRBD1	TGTGCCAGCAGCCCTGGGACAGGAGCTATTTATGGCTACACCTTC	CASSPGTGAIYGYTF
NA	TRBV29-1	14	TRBJ2-2	NA	TGCAGCATCCGAACGGCGGTTCCCACCGGGGAGCTGTTTTTT	CSIRTAVPTGELFF
NA	TRBV7-8	14	TRBJ2-5	NA	TGTGCCAGCAGCGCCCGGAGGGCTTGGGAGACCCAGTACTTC	CASSARRAWETQYF